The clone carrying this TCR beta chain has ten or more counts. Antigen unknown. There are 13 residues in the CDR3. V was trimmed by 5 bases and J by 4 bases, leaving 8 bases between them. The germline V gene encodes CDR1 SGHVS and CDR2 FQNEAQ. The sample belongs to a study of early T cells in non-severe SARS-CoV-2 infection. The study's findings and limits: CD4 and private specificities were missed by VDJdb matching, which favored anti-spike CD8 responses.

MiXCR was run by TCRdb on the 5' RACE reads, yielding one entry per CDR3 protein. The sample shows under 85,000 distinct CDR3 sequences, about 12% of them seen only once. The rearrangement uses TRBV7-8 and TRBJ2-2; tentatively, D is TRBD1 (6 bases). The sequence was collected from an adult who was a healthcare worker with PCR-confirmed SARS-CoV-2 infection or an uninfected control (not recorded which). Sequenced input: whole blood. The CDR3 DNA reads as TGTGCCAGCAGCCGCAGGGGCACCGGGGAGCTGTTTTTT. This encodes CASSRRGTGELFF.